Sequencing of this T cell receptor (beta chain) was carried out in a study of shared clonotypes between healthy human individuals. The study ran the assay at deep level. Sequencing was performed with immunoSEQ multiplex PCR; in TCRdb, only in-frame clones are kept and a portion is missing. Of about 690,000 clones in the sample, about nine tenths are singletons; the top ten hold about 34%. The CDR3 has 18 amino acids. Germline CDR1 reads LGHNA; CDR2 reads YSLEER. The V end was cut by 2 bases, the J end by 3 bases, with 20 bases between. The chain uses TRBV4-3 and TRBJ2-1, with D unresolved. This clonotype was obtained from a man between 18 and 29 years old in good health. Some clones in this sample may be carry-over from other donors' samples. The sample consisted of memory CD8+ T cells from PBMCs. Stated subset: CD45RO+ cells pooled with CCR7-negative TemRA cells. The CDR3 loop reads CASSQPHDRLMSYNEQFF. The CDR3 nucleotides are TGCGCCAGCAGCCAACCCCATGACCGCTTGATGAGCTACAATGAGCAGTTCTTC.